This record covers a single TCR beta chain. Its antigen is still unknown. The data were taken from a study of shared clonotypes between healthy human individuals. Study-wide background: Per donor, three plates held CD4 naive cells, three held CD4 memory, two held CD8 naive and one held CD8 memory.

Notes on the study in general: Researchers found naive subsets generally carried larger estimated richness than memory subsets. Relative to clonotypes present in all four donors, those not shared had lower generation probabilities.

This was a deep-level run. Profiled with immunoSEQ multiplex PCR; TCRdb holds only in-frame clones, not every one. The sample carries over a million clones, around 98% recorded once. The TCR comes from a young man in good health. Sequencing used naive CD4+ T cells sorted from blood. Subset reported: CD45RA+ positively selected.

The DNA of the CDR3 is TGTGCCAGCAGCTTAGATAGCTGGGTGGAACTAGCGGGAATGACAGGTGAGCAGTTCTTC. It yields the protein CASSLDSWVELAGMTGEQFF. The chain uses TRBV11-2 and TRBJ2-1; TRBD2 matches at 10 bases. The germline CDR1 and CDR2 sequences are SGHAT and FQNNGV. V gave up 0 bases and J gave up 9 bases; unmatched junction bases: 20. The length of the CDR3 is 20 residues.